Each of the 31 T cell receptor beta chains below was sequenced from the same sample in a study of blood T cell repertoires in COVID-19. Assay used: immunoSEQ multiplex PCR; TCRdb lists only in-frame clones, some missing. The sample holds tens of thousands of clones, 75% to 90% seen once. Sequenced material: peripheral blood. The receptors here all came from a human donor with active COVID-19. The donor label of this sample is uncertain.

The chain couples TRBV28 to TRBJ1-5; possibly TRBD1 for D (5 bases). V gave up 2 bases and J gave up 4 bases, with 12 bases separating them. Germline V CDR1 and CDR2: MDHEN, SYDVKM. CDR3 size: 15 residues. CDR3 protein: CASSLHPRGNQPQHF. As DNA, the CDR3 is TGTGCCAGCAGTTTACATCCCCGGGGGAATCAGCCCCAGCATTTT.

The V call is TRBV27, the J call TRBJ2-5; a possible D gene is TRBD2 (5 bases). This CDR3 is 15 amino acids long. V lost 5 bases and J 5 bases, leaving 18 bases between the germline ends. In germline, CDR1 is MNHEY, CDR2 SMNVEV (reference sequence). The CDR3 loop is CASSLISGLGETQYF. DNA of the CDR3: TGTGCCAGCAGTCTCATTTCGGGGTTAGGGGAGACCCAGTACTTC.

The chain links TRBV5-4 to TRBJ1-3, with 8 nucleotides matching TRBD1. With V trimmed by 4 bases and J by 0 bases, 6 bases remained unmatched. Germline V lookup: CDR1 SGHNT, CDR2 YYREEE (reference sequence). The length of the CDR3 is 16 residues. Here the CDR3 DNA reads TGTGCCAGCAGCGCGGGACAGGTTAGCTCTGGAAACACCATATATTTT. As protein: CASSAGQVSSGNTIYF.

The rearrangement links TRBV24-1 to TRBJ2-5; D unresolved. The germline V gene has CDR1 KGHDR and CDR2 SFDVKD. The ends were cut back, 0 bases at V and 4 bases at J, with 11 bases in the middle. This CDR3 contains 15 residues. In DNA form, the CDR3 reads TGTGCCACCAGTGATTTGCCCCAGGTTCGAGAGACCCAGTACTTC. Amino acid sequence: CATSDLPQVRETQYF.

CDR3 in DNA: TGTGCCAGCAGGTATAGGACAGGGAGGAACAATGAGCAGTTCTTC. Its protein is CASRYRTGRNNEQFF. This chain joins TRBV2 and TRBJ2-1; 8 bases align to TRBD1. This CDR3 has 15 amino acids. V was pared by 6 bases and J by 5 bases, with 9 bases of the junction left unmatched. Germline CDR1 reads SNHLY; CDR2 reads FYNNEI.

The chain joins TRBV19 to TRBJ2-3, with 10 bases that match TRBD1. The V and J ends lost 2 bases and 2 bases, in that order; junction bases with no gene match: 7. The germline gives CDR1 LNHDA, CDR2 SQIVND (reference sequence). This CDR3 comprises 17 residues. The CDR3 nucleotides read TGTGCCAGTAGTATACGACAGGGGGCAGGGCCCACAGATACGCAGTATTTT. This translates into CASSIRQGAGPTDTQYF.

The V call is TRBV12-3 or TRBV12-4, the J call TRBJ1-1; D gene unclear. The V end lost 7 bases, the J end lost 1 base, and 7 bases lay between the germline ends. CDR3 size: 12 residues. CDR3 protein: CASIGPNTEAFF. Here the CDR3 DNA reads TGTGCCAGCATCGGTCCGAACACTGAAGCTTTCTTT.

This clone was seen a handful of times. The CDR3 DNA sequence: TGTGCTAGTGGTACAACCTCAGGGGCTGAAGCTTTCTTT. Encoded protein: CASGTTSGAEAFF. This chain links TRBV12-5 with TRBJ1-1; D is perhaps TRBD1 (6 bases). The V gene's germline CDR1 is LGHNT and CDR2 FRNRAP. The CDR3 contains 13 residues. Trimming cost V 5 bases and J 6 bases, with 13 bases left between them.

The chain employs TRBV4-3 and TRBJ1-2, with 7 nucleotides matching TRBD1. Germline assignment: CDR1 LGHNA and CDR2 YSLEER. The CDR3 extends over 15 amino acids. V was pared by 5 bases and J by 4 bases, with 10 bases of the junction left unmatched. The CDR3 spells CASSARDSELYGYTF. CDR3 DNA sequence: TGCGCCAGCAGCGCCCGGGACAGCGAGCTCTATGGCTACACCTTC.

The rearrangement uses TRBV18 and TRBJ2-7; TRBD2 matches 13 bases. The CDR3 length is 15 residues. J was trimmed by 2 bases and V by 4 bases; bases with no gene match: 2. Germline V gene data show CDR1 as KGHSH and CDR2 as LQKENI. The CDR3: CASSLTSGGPYEQYF. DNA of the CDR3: TGTGCCAGCTCACTGACTAGCGGGGGGCCCTACGAGCAGTACTTC.

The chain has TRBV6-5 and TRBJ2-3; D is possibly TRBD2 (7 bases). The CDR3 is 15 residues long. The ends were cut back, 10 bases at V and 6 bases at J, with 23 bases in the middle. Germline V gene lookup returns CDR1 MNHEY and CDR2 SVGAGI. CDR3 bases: TGTGCCACCAAGAGGGGGGGCGTAAGTTTCGATACGCAGTATTTT. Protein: CATKRGGVSFDTQYF.

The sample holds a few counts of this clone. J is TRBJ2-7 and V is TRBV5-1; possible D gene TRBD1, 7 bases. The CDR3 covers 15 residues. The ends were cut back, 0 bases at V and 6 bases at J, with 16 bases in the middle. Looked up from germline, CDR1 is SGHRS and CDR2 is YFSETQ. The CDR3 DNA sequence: TGCGCCAGCAGCTTGGCTGGCAGGGGGGTTACCGAGCAGTACTTC. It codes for CASSLAGRGVTEQYF.

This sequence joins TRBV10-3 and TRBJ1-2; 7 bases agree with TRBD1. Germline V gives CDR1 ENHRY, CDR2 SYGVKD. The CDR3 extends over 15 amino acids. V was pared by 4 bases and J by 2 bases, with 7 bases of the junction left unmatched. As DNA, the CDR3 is TGTGCCATCAGTGCCCCAGGGACAGAAAACTATGGCTACACCTTC. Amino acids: CAISAPGTENYGYTF.

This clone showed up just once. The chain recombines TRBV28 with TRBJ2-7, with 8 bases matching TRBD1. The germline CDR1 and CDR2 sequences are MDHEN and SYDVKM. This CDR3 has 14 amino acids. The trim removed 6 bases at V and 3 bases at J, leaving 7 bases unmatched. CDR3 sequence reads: CASSLPGQGYEQYF. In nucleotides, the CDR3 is TGTGCCAGCAGCCTACCTGGACAGGGCTACGAGCAGTACTTC.

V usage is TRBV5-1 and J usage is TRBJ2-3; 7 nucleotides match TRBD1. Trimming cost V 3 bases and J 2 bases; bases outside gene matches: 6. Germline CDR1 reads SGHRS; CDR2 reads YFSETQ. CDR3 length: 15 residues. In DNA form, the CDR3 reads TGCGCCAGCAGCTCCTCCGGGACAGACACAGATACGCAGTATTTT. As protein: CASSSSGTDTDTQYF.

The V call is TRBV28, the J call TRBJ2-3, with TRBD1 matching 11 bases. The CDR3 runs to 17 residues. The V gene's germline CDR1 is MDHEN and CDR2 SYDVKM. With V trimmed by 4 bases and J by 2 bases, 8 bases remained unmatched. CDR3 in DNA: TGTGCCAGCAGTTCCCGGGACAGGGGGGGAATCACAGATACGCAGTATTTT. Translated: CASSSRDRGGITDTQYF.

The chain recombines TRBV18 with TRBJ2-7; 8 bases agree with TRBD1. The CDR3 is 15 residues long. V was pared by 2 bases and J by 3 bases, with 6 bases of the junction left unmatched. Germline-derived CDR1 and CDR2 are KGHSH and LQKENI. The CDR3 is CASSPTGTGNYEQYF. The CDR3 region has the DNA TGTGCCAGCTCACCAACCGGGACAGGCAACTACGAGCAGTACTTC. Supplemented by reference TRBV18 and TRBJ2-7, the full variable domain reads NAGVMQNPRHLVRRRGQEARLRCSPMKGHSHVYWYRQLPEEGLKFMVYLQKENIIDESGMPKERFSAEFPKEGPSILRIQQVVRGDSAAYFCASSPTGTGNYEQYFGPGTRLTVT.

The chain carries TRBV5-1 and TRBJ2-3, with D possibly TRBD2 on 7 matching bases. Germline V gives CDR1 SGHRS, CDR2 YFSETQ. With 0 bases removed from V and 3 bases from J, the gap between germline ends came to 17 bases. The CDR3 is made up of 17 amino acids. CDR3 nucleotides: TGCGCCAGCAGCTTGGGGTTGGCGGGGGCCCGGACAGATACGCAGTATTTT. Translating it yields CASSLGLAGARTDTQYF.

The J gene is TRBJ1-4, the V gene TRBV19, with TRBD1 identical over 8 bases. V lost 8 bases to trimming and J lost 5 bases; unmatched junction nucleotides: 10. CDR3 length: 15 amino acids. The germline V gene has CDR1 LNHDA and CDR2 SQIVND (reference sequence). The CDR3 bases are TGTGCCAGTCGGGCAGGGGGCATAGGGAATGAAAAACTGTTTTTT. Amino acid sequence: CASRAGGIGNEKLFF.

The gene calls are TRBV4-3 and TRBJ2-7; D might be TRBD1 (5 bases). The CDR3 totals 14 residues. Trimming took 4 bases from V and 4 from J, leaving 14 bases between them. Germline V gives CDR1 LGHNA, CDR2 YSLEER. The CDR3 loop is CASSRTHGAYEQYF. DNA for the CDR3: TGCGCCAGCAGCCGTACTCATGGGGCGTACGAGCAGTACTTC.

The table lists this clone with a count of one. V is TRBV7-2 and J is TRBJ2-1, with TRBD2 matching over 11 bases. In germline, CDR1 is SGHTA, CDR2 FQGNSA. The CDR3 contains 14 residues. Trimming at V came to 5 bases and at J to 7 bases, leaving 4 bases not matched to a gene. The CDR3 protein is CASSTRTSGNEQFF. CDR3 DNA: TGTGCCAGCAGCACGAGGACTAGCGGGAATGAGCAGTTCTTC.

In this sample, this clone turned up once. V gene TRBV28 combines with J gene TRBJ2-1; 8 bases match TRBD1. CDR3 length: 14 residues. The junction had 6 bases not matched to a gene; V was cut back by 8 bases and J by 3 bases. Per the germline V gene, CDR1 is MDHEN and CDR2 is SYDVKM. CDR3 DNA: TGTGCCAGCGGCTTACAGGGGGACTACAATGAGCAGTTCTTC. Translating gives CASGLQGDYNEQFF.

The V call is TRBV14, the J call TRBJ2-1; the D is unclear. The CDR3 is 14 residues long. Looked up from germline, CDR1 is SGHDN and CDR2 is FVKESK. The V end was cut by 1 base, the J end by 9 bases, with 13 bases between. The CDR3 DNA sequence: TGTGCCAGCAGCCAAGCACAGTCCTTCGGTGAGCAGTTCTTC. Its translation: CASSQAQSFGEQFF.

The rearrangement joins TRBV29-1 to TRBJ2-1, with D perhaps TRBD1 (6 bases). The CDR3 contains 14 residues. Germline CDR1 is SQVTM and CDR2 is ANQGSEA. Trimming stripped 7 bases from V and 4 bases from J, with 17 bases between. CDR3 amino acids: CSAAAGTLYNEQFF. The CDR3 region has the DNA TGCAGCGCAGCCGCCGGGACACTTTACAATGAGCAGTTCTTC.

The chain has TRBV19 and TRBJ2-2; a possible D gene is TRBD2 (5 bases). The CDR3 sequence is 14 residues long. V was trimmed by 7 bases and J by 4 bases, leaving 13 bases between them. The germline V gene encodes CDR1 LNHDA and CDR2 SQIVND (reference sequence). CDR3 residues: CASMYGGVTGELFF. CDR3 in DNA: TGTGCCAGTATGTATGGAGGTGTCACCGGGGAGCTGTTTTTT.

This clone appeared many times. CDR3 in amino acids: CASSFRTGGFNSPLHF. The CDR3 nucleotides are TGTGCCAGCAGTTTTCGGACAGGGGGCTTTAATTCACCCCTCCACTTT. V gene TRBV6-5 combines with J gene TRBJ1-6; 11 bases are shared with TRBD1. V lost 4 bases and J lost 6; bases outside the gene matches: 5. CDR1 is MNHEY, CDR2 SVGAGI, per germline. This CDR3 comprises 16 residues.

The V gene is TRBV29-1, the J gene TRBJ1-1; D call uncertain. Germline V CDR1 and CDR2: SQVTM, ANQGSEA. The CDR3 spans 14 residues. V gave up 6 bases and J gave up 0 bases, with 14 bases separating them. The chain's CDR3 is CSVTLRGMNTEAFF. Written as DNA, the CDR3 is TGCAGCGTGACTCTGCGGGGAATGAACACTGAAGCTTTCTTT.

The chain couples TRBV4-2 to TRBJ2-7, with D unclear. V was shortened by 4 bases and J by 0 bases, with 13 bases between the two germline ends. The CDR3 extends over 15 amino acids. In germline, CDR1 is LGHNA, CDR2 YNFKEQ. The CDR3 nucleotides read TGTGCCAGCAGCCCTGAGGTGTCAGACTCCTACGAGCAGTACTTC. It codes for CASSPEVSDSYEQYF.

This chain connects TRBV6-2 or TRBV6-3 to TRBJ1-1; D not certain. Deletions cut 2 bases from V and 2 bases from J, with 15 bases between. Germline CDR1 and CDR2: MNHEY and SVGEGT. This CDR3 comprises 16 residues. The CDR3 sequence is CASSYPNEGFNTEAFF. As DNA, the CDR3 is TGTGCCAGCAGTTACCCTAACGAGGGATTCAACACTGAAGCTTTCTTT.

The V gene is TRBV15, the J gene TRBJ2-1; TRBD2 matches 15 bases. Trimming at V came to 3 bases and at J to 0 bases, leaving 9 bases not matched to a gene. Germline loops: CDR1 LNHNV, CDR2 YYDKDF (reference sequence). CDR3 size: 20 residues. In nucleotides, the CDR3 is TGTGCCACCAGCAGGATAGGGACTAGCGGGGGGTACAGCTCCTACAATGAGCAGTTCTTC. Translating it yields CATSRIGTSGGYSSYNEQFF.

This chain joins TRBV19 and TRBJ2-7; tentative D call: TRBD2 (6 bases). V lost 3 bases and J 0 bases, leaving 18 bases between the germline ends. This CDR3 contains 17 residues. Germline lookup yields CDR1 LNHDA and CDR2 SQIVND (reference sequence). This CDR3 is CASSMGLSALVSYEQYF. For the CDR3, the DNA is TGTGCCAGTAGTATGGGACTCTCCGCTTTAGTCTCCTACGAGCAGTACTTC.